The entry below gives a single T cell receptor beta chain sequence along with its context. Under the authors' procedure: ImmunoSEQ output lacked quality scores and full-length reads, limiting matched filtering. Clones were sequenced by immunoSEQ multiplex PCR, and TCRdb holds only the in-frame ones, with some missing. The D gene and trimming were derived from the DNA, and the V and J assignments and clone size from that table. In the table there are 450,000 to 600,000 clones, 75% to 85% of which are singletons. The source of the sample is a study of shared clonotypes between healthy human individuals. The V segment lost 2 bases and the J segment 3 bases; nucleotides outside the gene matches: 6. The CDR3 sequence is 15 residues long. The germline gives CDR1 MNHEY, CDR2 SMNVEV (reference sequence). Each of the donors was a healthy adult who was HIV-negative and had not had a recent acute infection or vaccination. Genomic DNA from unsorted samples was obtained from 80 million to 100 million PBMCs (per sample).

The TCR sequence derives from a woman aged 40 to 50 in good health. Some clones in this sample may be carry-over from other donors' samples. The chain links TRBV27 to TRBJ2-7, with 8 bases that match TRBD1. Sequencing was carried out using PBMCs. The CDR3 loop reads CASSLTTGVSYEQYF. CDR3 sequence (DNA): TGTGCCAGCAGTTTAACGACAGGGGTGAGCTACGAGCAGTACTTC.